The clone carrying this TCR beta chain came up a few times. Its target is unknown. CDR1 and CDR2 (germline): SGHDT, YYEEEE. V dropped 4 bases and J dropped 3; count of bases not matched to a gene: 13. The CDR3 sequence is 17 residues long. TCRdb re-called the RT-PCR reads with MiXCR, one entry per CDR3 protein. This table holds about 780,000 distinct CDR3 sequences, about 18% found once. These data belong to a study of response to subunit inactivated influenza vaccine. Study-wide results and limits: It was the authors' suggestion that each seasonal influenza vaccination recruits few new T cells.

The rearrangement joins TRBV5-6 to TRBJ1-1; TRBD1 matches 9 bases. The TCR sequence derives from a man aged 45-60 years who received an inactivated influenza vaccine. Sample: PBMCs from blood, taken approximately 5 days after vaccination. The CDR3 protein is CASSLMGTGGRYTEAFF. DNA for the CDR3: TGTGCCAGCAGCCTGATGGGAACAGGGGGCAGGTACACTGAAGCTTTCTTT.